The present T cell receptor beta chain was sequenced within a study of sequential checkpoint blockade in melanoma. In the study overall: Randomization was 1:1 between first-line nivolumab→ipilimumab and ipilimumab→nivolumab. Each arm's sequence ended with maintenance nivolumab.

Generated by immunoSEQ multiplex PCR, the TCRdb table keeps only in-frame clones and is missing some. The table includes about 9,100 clones, 50% to 75% detected once. Germline CDR1 and CDR2: SSHAT and FNYEAQ (reference sequence). V trimming: 5 bases; J trimming: 3 bases; junction bases outside the gene matches: 3. The CDR3 contains 14 residues. Treatment reported: randomized to nivolumab then ipilimumab (arm A) or the reverse (arm B). PBMC sorting kept live CD3+CD8+ cells without CD19 or CD56. Sequencing used CD8+ T cells sorted from blood (inferred from file names), obtained from a patient given nivolumab and ipilimumab in sequence. The chain has TRBV7-7 and TRBJ2-7; 11 bases line up with TRBD1. This TCR derives from a human donor with melanoma. CDR3 nucleotides: TGTGCCAGCAGCGAAGGGACAGGGGGCTACGAGCAGTACTTC. It codes for CASSEGTGGYEQYF.